Below, one TCR beta chain is given with its context. Its antigen specificity is not known. No base qualities exist here, and no much larger clone lies one base off it. These data come from a study of identifying expanded T cells in peripheral blood (dated by TCRdb to between 2019 and 2020). Broadly, across the study: Technical replicates were generated by sequencing separate aliquots of the same genomic DNA pool, with four replicates compared pairwise.

General study outcomes and caveats: Across all healthy-donor time intervals, the beta-binomial model significantly lowered both the number of clones called differentially abundant and the false-positive rate. For all healthy donors, the variance in clone template counts between roughly 2-week samples rose significantly as total template count increased. The authors expected that over much longer intervals, such as months to years, biological variance in healthy repertoires might increase even further. The binomial model flagged roughly 1.3 differentially abundant clones between technical replicates but 15 to 17 over around two weeks and 19 to 20 over about 4 weeks.

During the collection period, no infections or other immune events were recorded for the healthy donors. To calibrate time-dependent variance in a beta-binomial model of T-cell clone differential abundance, blood repertoires from healthy donors were used as a training cohort. The training cohort was composed of around ten healthy donors, 3 female and 7 male. An age range of roughly 25 to 65 years, with an average of 43 years, was recorded for the donors. Whole blood from each healthy donor was obtained from a commercial supplier and was collected at three time points about 15 days apart. For immunosequencing, genomic DNA was extracted from whole blood that had not been sorted. The immunoSEQ Assay, which uses bias-controlled multiplex PCR amplification of genomic DNA, was used to profile TCRbeta CDR3 regions. The published analysis was carried out like this. The absolute abundance of each unique TCRbeta CDR3 region was quantified after sequences were collapsed and filtered. Differential abundance was tested with two models: a binomial (Fisher-equivalent) model and a beta-binomial model that adds time-dependent variance fitted from healthy donors. Clones with fewer than 5 combined templates were removed, and a clone was called differentially abundant if the clone's Benjamini-Hochberg FDR was below 0.01. The form v = (b*log(k)+a)^2 was used to model beta-binomial variance as a function of total template count across the two samples. Not all clones reach the TCRdb copy of this immuneACCESS table, which keeps in-frame sequences only. Checked studies attribute under half of the gap to unresolved V genes and leave the rest unexplained. V and J calls and clone size are copied from that table; D and trimming were computed from the DNA. This sample lists about 100,000 clones; 88% were detected once. Jointly, the top ten make up just over 5.5% of the sample.

The sequence was obtained from a person aged 18-70 years in good health. The specimen sequenced was blood.

DNA sequence: TGTGCCAGCAGCTTAGCGGCTAATGAAAAACTGTTTTTT. Translated, it reads CASSLAANEKLFF. Recombination linked TRBV7-2 to TRBJ1-4; a confident D gene designation cannot be given. The V end loses 0 bases and the J end loses 3 bases, and a stretch of 2 bases separates them. Including the terminal cysteine and phenylalanine, the CDR3 comprises 13 residues. Only CDR3 DNA is held: 39 bases, read in frame from base 1. CDR1 and CDR2, looked up from the germline V gene, are SGHTA and FQGNSA.